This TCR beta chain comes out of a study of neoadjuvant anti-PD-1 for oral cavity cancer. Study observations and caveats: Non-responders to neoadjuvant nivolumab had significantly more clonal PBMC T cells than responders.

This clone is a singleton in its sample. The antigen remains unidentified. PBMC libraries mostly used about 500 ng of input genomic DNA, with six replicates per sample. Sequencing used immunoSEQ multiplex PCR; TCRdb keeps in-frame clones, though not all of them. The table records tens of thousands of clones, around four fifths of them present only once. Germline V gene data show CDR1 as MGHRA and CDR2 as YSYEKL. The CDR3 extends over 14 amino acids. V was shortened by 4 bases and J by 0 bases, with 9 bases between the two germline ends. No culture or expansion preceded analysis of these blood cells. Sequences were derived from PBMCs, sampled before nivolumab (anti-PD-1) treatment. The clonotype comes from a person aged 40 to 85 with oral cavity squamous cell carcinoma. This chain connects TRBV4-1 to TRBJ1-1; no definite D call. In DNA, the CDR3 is TGCGCCAGCAGCCGAGACCGAGTGAACACTGAAGCTTTCTTT. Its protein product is CASSRDRVNTEAFF.